This T cell receptor beta chain emerged from a study of cytomegalovirus exposure and HLA in healthy donors. Background on the study: Of all 400 or so donors who were genotyped, under 90% belonged to the Caucasian-associated ancestry cluster.

Regarding this clone: The antigen is undetermined. The junction does not match germline at one end; this may be a read error.

Study conclusions and caveats: Reports state that TCR beta sequences accurately predicted most subjects' HLA-A and HLA-B alleles.

The PCR ran on 60 Vbeta and 13 Jbeta primers. Libraries were prepared by immunoSEQ multiplex PCR; TCRdb keeps only in-frame clonotypes and omits some of them. The sample records about 160,000 clones, roughly 80% being singletons. Samples came from healthy bone marrow donors. Looked up from germline, CDR1 is SGHNT and CDR2 is YENEEA. This CDR3 contains 13 residues. Sequenced: PBMCs. The clonotype comes from a woman in her twenties or thirties in good health and CMV-seropositive. This rearrangement joins TRBV11-3 to TRBJ2-1; D might be TRBD1 (6 bases). The CDR3 sequence: CASSVDRYNEQFF. The CDR3 DNA follows: TGTGCCAGCAGCGTAGACAGGTACAATGAGCAGTTCTTC.